The following is a TCR beta chain sequence with its context. The source of the sample is a study of CD8+ T cells in alopecia areata. Extracted from the samples, RNA was reverse transcribed into cDNA to serve as the sequencing template. TCRdb keeps only in-frame clones here, not all; method: immunoSEQ multiplex PCR. The sample records 110,000 or so clones, under 40% being singletons. The V gene's germline CDR1 is KGHSH and CDR2 LQKENI. CDR3 length equals 14 residues. Between the trimmed V and J ends, which lost 2 bases and 7 bases, there was a span of 15 bases. The TCR comes from a human donor with alopecia areata. The chain couples TRBV18 to TRBJ2-7; possibly TRBD1 or TRBD2 for D (6 bases each). The sequenced sample consisted of CD4+ T cells sorted from blood. The DNA for the CDR3 is TGTGCCAGCTCACCAAGAGGGGGGCTGGAAGAGCAGTACTTC. Residues: CASSPRGGLEEQYF.